The rows below give T cell receptor beta chains drawn from one sample of a study of T cell responses to AZD1222 COVID-19 vaccine. Method: immunoSEQ multiplex PCR; TCRdb's copy keeps in-frame clones and lacks some. This table has roughly 80,000 clones, 90% appearing once. The sample in question was peripheral blood, obtained on day 0 of AZD1222 vaccination. The origin of the receptors is an adult in good health. CDR3s include the opening cysteine and the closing phenylalanine or tryptophan. Not every row has a clone size; where given, it reads once, few, many or a size class.

size	V	CDR3
.	TRBV11-2	CASSLDPTETQYF
.	TRBV18	CASSPQDGTYNEQFF
.	TRBV24-1	CATTGLAGGYNEQFF
.	TRBV7-8	CASSRRDTSYEQYF
.	TRBV11-2	CASSLGVAKNIQYF
.	TRBV13	CASSWGQGGRTEAFF
once	TRBV6-5	CASSSQGGREQYF
.	TRBV11-3	CASSPRIAGFFYEQYF
few	TRBV4-1	CASSQVPHRGINSPLHF
.	TRBV11-3	CASSLEIETQYF